Sequencing of this TCR beta chain was carried out in a study of blood T cell repertoires in COVID-19. Study details: Specimens from acute and convalescent COVID-19 originated in the United States, Italy and Spain. T cells, B-cell-depleted T cells, or PBMCs provided the cDNA or gDNA that served as material.

As handled by the study authors: Cell counts per sample came from amplifying reference gene primers. Clones were sequenced by immunoSEQ multiplex PCR, and TCRdb holds only the in-frame ones, with some missing. V, J and clone size were drawn from that table, and D and trimming were deduced from the DNA. Seen here are about 260,000 clones, 85% to 90% observed once, and the top ten hold 5.2%. Trimming took off 5 bases at V and 7 bases at J, with 17 bases between the two ends. CDR1 LNHDA and CDR2 SQIVND come from the germline V gene (reference sequence). This CDR3 contains 14 residues. This clone was picked up a small number of times. Patients in Seattle were enrolled during active infection, then followed longitudinally.

The sequenced material came from peripheral blood. The V and J genes are TRBV19 and TRBJ1-2; D remains ambiguous. The clonotype originates from a woman aged 60-70 years with COVID-19, enrolled during active disease. The CDR3 sequence is CASSSDGRSRGYTF. CDR3 sequence (DNA): TGTGCCAGTAGTTCCGACGGGAGGTCCCGTGGCTACACCTTC.